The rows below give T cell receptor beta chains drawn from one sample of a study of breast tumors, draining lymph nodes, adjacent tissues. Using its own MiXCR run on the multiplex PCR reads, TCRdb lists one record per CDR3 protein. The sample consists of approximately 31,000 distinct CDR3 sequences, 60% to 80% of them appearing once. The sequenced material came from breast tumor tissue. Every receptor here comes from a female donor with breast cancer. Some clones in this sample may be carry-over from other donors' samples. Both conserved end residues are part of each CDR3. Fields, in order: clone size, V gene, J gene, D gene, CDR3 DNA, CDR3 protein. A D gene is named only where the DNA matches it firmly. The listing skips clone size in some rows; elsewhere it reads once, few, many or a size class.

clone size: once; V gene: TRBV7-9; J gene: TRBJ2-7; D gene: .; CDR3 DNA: TGTGCCAGCAGCGTCAACCTCGCAAGTGGGAACTACGAGCAGTACTTC; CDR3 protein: CASSVNLASGNYEQYF
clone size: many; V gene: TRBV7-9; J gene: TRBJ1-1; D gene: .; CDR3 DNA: TGTGCCAGCAGCTTAGAACAGAACACTGAAGCTTTCTTT; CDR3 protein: CASSLEQNTEAFF
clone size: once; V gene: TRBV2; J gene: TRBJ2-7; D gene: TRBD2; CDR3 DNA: TGTGCCAGCAAGAGGACTAGCGGGACCAACTACGAGCAGTACTTC; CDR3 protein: CASKRTSGTNYEQYF
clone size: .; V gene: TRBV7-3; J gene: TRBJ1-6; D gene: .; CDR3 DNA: TGTGCCAGCAGCTTGGGGGGGCGTGATTCACCCCTCCACTTT; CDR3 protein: CASSLGGRDSPLHF
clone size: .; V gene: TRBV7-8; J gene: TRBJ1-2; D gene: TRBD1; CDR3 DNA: TGTGCCAGCAGCTTCGAAACAGGGGTCTATGGCTACACCTTC; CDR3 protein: CASSFETGVYGYTF
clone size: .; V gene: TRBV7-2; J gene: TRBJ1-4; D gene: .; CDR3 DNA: TGTGCCAGCAGCCGACCGGGCCCCCGCGGTGAAAAACTGTTTTTT; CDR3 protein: CASSRPGPRGEKLFF
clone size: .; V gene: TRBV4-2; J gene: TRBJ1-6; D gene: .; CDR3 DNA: TGTGCCAGCAGCCTATCGGCGGGTGATTCACCCCTCCACTTT; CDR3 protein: CASSLSAGDSPLHF
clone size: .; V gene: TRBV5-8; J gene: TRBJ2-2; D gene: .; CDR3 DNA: TGTGCCAGCAGCTTGGCCGTTCGGAACACCGGAGAGCTGTTTTTT; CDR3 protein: CASSLAVRNTGELFF
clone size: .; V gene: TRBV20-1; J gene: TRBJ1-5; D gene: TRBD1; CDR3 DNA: TGCAGTGCTAGCGGGACAGGGGATCAGCCCCAGCATTTT; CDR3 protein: CSASGTGDQPQHF
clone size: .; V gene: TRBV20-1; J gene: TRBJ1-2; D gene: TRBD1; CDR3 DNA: TGCAGCTTAACCGGGACAGGGTCCCGAGGGAGCTATGGCTACACCTTC; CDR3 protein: CSLTGTGSRGSYGYTF
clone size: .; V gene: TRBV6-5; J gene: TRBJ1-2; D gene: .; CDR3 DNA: TGTGCCAGCAGTCTACAGGCTGGCTATGGCTACACCTTC; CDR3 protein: CASSLQAGYGYTF
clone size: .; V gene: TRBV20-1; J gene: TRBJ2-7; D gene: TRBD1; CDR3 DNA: TGCAGTGCTATAAGCGGCAGGGGGAGAAACGAGCAGTACTTC; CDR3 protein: CSAISGRGRNEQYF
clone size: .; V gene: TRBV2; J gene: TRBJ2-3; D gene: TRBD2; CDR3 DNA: TGTGCCACCCTAGCGGGCCTCGGCACAGATACGCAGTATTTT; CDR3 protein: CATLAGLGTDTQYF
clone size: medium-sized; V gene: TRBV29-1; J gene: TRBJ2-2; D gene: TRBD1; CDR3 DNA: TGCAGCGGCAGGGGGACCCCCGGGGAGCTGTTTTTT; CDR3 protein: CSGRGTPGELFF
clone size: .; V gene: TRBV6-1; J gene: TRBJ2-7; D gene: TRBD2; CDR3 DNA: TGTGCCAGCAGTAAGACTAGCGGGGGAGCCTACGAGCAGTACTTC; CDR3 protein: CASSKTSGGAYEQYF
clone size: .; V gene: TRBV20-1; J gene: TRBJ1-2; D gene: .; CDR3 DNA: TGCAGTGCTAGACTCCAGGGTCCTTATGGCTACACCTTC; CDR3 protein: CSARLQGPYGYTF
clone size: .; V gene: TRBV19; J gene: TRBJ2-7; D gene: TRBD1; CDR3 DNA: TGTGCCAGTAGTATAGGTTCCGGGACAGCTACCTCCTACGAGCAGTACTTC; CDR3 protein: CASSIGSGTATSYEQYF
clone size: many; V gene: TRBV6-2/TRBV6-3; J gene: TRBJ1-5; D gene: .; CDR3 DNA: TGTGCCAGCAGTCCTCCCACGCAAGTGCGGCAGCCCCAGCATTTT; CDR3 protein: CASSPPTQVRQPQHF
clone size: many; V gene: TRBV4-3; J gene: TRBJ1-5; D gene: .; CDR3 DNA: TGCGCCAGCAGCCAAGATGTTCTGCGGGATCAGCCCCAGCATTTT; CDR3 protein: CASSQDVLRDQPQHF
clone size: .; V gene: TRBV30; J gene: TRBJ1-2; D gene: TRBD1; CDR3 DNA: TGTGCCTGGAGCGTGACAGGGGACCTAAACTATGGCTACACCTTC; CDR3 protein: CAWSVTGDLNYGYTF
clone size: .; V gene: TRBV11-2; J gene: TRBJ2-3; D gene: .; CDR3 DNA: TGTGCCAGCAGCTTAAGGGGTATGGGCAGACAAGCGCAGTATTTT; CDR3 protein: CASSLRGMGRQAQYF
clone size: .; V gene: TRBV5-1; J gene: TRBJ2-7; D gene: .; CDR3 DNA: TGCGCCAGCAGCCCCGGGAGTCGCTACGAGCAGTACTTC; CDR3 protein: CASSPGSRYEQYF
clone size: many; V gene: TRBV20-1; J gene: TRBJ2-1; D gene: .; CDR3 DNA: TGCAGTGCTACTAGGTACAATGAGCAGTTCTTC; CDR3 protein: CSATRYNEQFF
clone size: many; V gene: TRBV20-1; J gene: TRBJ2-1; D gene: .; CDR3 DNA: TGCAGTGCTAGGCGCGGGCTCCAGGGGAATGAGCAGTTCTTC; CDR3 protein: CSARRGLQGNEQFF
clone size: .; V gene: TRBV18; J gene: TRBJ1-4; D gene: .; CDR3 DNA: TGTGCCAGCTCACCACTGCAGGGCACTAATGAAAAACTGTTTTTT; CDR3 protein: CASSPLQGTNEKLFF
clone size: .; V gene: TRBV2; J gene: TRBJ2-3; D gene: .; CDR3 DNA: TGTGCCAGCAGCGCACGGGGGGATACGCAGTATTTT; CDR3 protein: CASSARGDTQYF
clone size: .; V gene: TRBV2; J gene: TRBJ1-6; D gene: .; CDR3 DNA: TGTGCCAGCATTCCGGGCCTCCGTAATTCACCCCTCCACTTT; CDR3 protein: CASIPGLRNSPLHF
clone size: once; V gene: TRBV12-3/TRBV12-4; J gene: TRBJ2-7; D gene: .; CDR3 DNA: TGTGCCAGCAGTTCAACAGGGAGGAGGGCCGAGCAGTACTTC; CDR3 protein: CASSSTGRRAEQYF
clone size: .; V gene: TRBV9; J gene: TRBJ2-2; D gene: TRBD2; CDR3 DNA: TGTGCCAGCACTCGGGGGCTAGCGGGAGGAGTCAGCACCGGGGAGCTGTTTTTT; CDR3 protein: CASTRGLAGGVSTGELFF
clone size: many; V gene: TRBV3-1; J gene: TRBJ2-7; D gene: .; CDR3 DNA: TGTGCCAGCAGCCAGGACCTATACTACGAGCAGTACTTC; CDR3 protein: CASSQDLYYEQYF
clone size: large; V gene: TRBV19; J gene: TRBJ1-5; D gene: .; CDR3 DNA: TGTGCCAGTAGTATGACTTATAGCAATCAGCCCCAGCATTTT; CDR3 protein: CASSMTYSNQPQHF
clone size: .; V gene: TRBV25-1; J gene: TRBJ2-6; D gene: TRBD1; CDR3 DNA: TGTGCCAGCAGTGGGGGACAGGGGGCTGGGGCCAACGTCCTGACTTTC; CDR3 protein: CASSGGQGAGANVLTF
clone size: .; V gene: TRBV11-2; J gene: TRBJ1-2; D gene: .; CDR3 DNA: TGTGCCAGCAGCTTAGCGAGGAACTATGGCTACACCTTC; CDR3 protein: CASSLARNYGYTF
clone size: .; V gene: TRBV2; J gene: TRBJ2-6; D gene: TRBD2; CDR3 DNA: TGTGCCAGCAGGGGGAGGGTAGCGGGGGTCCTCTCTGGGGCCAACGTCCTGACTTTC; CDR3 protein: CASRGRVAGVLSGANVLTF
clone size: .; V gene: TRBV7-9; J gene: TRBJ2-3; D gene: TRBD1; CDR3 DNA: TGTGCCAGTCATACAGGGGGCACAGATACGCAGTATTTT; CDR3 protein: CASHTGGTDTQYF
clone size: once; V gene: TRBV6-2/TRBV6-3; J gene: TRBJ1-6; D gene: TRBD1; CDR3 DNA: TGTGCCAGCAGTTACTTTCAGGGGGCCGCTGGATCACCCCTCCACTTT; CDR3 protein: CASSYFQGAAGSPLHF
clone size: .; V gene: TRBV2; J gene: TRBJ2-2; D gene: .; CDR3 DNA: TGTGCCAGCAGGGGCAGGGAAGGGAGACACACCGGGGAGCTGTTTTTT; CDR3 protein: CASRGREGRHTGELFF
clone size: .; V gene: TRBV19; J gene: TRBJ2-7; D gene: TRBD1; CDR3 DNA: TGTGCCAGTAGTATGAGACAGGGGTTTTTCGAGCAGTACTTC; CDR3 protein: CASSMRQGFFEQYF
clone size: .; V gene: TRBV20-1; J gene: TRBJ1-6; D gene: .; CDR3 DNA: TGCAGTGCTAGAGAGCCGGGGAATTCACCCCTCCACTTT; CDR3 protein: CSAREPGNSPLHF
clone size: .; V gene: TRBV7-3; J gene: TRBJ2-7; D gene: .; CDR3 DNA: TGTGCCAGCAGCTCGGGACGGACCTACGAGCAGTACTTC; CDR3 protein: CASSSGRTYEQYF
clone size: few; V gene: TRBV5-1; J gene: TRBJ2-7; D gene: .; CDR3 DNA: TGCGCCAGCAGCTTGGGCCCGGGGGCAAGCTCCTACGAGCAGTACTTC; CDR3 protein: CASSLGPGASSYEQYF
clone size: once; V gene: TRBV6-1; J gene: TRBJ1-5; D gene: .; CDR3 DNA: TGTGCCAGCAGTGTCGAGGGGTACCGGCCCCAGCATTTT; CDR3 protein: CASSVEGYRPQHF
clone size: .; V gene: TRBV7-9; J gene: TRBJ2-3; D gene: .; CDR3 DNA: TGTGCCAGCAGCCGGATGGAGAGCACAGATACGCAGTATTTT; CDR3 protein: CASSRMESTDTQYF
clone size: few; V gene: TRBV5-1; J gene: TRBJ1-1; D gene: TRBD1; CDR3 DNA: TGCGCCAGCAGCTCCTGGACAGGGGGAACGAACACTGAAGCTTTCTTT; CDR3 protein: CASSSWTGGTNTEAFF
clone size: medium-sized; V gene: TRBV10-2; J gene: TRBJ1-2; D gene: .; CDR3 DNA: TGCGCCAGCAGTGAGTCAGGCCGGATTAACTATGGCTACACCTTC; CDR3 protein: CASSESGRINYGYTF
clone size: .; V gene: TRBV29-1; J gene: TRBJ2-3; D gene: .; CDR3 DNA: TGCAGCGTTGTGCTCCTAACAGGTCCGGCTAGCACAGATACGCAGTATTTT; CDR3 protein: CSVVLLTGPASTDTQYF
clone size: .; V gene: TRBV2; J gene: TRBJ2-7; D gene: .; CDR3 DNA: TGTGCCAGCACAGGACAGAGTGAGCAGTACTTC; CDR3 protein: CASTGQSEQYF
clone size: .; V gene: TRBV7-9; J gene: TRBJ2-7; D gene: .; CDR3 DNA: TGTGCCAGCAGCTTAGGAGGGGCACGATCCTACGAGCAGTACTTC; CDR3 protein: CASSLGGARSYEQYF
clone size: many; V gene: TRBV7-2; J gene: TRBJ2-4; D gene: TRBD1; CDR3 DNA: TGTGCCAGCAGCAAGGGACAGGGAATAGCCAAAAACATTCAGTACTTC; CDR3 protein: CASSKGQGIAKNIQYF
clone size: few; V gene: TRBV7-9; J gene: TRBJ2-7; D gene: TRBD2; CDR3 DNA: TGTGCCAGCAGCGAGGGACTAGCGGGAGTAGACGAGCAGTACTTC; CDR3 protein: CASSEGLAGVDEQYF
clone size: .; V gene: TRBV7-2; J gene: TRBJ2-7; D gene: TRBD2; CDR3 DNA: TGTGCCAGCAGCGTACGACTAGCGGGGATTCAGAGCTCCTACGAGCAGTACTTC; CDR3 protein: CASSVRLAGIQSSYEQYF
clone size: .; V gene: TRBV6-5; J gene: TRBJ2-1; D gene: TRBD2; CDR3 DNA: TGTGCCAGCAGTTACTCCCCCAGGGTCGTTAGCGGGGTACAGCATGAGCAGTTCTTC; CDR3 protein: CASSYSPRVVSGVQHEQFF
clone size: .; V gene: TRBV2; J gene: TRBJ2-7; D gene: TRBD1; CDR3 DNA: TGTGCCGGACCGGACAGGGTACGCTACGAGCAGTACTTC; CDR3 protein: CAGPDRVRYEQYF
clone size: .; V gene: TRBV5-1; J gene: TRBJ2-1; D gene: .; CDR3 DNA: TGCGCCAGCAGCACCGGGACACAGACCTACAATGAGCAGTTCTTC; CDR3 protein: CASSTGTQTYNEQFF
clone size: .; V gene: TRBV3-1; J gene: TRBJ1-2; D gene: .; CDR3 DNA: TGTCCCAGCAGCCAAGAGGCCCTGCAGGGGAACTATGGCTACACCTTC; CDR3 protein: CPSSQEALQGNYGYTF